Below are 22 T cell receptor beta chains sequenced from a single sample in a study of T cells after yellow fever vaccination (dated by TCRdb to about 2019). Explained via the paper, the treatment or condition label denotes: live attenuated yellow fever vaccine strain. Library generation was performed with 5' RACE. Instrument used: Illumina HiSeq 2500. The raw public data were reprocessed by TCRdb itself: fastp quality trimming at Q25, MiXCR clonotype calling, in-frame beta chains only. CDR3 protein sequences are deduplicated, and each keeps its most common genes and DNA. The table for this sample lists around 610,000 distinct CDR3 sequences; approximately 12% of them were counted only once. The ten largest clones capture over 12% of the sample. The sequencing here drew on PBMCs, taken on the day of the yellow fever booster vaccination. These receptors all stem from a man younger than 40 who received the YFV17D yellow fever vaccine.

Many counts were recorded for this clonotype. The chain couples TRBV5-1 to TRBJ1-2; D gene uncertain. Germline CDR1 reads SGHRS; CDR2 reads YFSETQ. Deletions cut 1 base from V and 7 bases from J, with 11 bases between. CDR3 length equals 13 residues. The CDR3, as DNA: TGCGCCAGCAGCTTGAAAGGTCTCTCTGGCTACACCTTC. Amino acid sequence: CASSLKGLSGYTF. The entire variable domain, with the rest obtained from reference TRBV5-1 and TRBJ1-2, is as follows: KAGVTQTPRYLIKTRGQQVTLSCSPISGHRSVSWYQQTPGQGLQFLFEYFSETQRNKGNFPGRFSGRQFSNSRSEMNVSTLELGDSALYLCASSLKGLSGYTFGSGTRLTVV.

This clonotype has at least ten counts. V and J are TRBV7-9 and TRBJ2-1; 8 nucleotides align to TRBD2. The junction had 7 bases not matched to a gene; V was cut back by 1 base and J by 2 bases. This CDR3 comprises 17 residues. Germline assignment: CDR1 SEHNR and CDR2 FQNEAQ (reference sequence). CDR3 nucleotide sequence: TGTGCCAGCAGCTTAGGCATCACTAGCGGAACCTACAATGAGCAGTTCTTC. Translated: CASSLGITSGTYNEQFF.

The CDR3 loop is CSARPGGAPGELFF. Written as DNA, the CDR3 is TGCAGTGCTCGCCCGGGTGGGGCACCCGGGGAGCTGTTTTTT. This chain joins TRBV20-1 and TRBJ2-2; D may be TRBD1 (5 bases). There are 14 residues in the CDR3. CDR1 and CDR2 (germline): DFQATT, SNEGSKA (reference sequence). Trimming shortened V by 5 bases and J by 6 bases, and 16 bases separated the two germline ends.

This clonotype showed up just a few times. The CDR3 nucleotides read TGCGCCAGCAGGCGGGTAGCGGAGGATAGCACAGATACGCAGTATTTT. Amino acid sequence: CASRRVAEDSTDTQYF. The J gene is TRBJ2-3, the V gene TRBV10-2, with D possibly being TRBD2 (6 bases). The CDR3 consists of 16 residues. Germline V gene data show CDR1 as WSHSY and CDR2 as SAAADI. V lost 6 bases, J lost 0 bases, and 16 bases lay in between.

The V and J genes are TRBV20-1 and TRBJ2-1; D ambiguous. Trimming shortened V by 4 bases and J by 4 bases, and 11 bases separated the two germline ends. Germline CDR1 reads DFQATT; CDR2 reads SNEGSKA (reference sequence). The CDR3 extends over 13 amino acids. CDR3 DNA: TGCAGTGCTATTGGTAGGGTTTACAATGAGCAGTTCTTC. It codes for CSAIGRVYNEQFF.

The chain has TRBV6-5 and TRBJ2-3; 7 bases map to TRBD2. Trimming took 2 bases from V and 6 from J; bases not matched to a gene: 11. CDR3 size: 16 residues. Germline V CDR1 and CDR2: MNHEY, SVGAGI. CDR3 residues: CASSYGAGVMADTQYF. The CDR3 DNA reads TGTGCCAGCAGTTACGGGGCGGGAGTTATGGCGGATACGCAGTATTTT.

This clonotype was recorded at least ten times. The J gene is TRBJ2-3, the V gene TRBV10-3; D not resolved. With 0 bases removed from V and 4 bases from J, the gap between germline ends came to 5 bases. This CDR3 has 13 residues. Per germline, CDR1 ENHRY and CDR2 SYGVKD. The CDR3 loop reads CAISESTADTQYF. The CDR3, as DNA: TGTGCCATCAGTGAGTCGACTGCAGATACGCAGTATTTT.

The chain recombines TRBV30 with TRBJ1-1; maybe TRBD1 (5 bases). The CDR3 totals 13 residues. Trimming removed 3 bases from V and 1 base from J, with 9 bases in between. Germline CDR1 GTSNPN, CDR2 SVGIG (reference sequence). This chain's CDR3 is CAWRGLPNTEAFF. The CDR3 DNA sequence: TGTGCCTGGAGGGGACTGCCGAACACTGAAGCTTTCTTT. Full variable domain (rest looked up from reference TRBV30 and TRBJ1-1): SQTIHQWPATLVQPVGSPLSLECTVEGTSNPNLYWYRQAAGRGLQLLFYSVGIGQISSEVPQNLSASRPQDRQFILSSKKLLLSDSGFYLCAWRGLPNTEAFFGQGTRLTVV.

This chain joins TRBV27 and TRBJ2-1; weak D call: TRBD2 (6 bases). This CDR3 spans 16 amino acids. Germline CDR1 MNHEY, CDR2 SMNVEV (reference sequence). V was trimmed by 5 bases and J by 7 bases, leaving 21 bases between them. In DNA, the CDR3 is TGTGCCAGCAGTACAAATCCCGGACTATCACCGAATGAGCAGTTCTTC. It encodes CASSTNPGLSPNEQFF.

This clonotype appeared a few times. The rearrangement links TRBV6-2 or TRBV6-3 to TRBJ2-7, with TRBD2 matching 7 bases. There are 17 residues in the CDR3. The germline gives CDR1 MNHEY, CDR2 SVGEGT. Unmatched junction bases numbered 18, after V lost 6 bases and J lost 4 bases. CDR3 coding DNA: TGTGCCAGCAGGCCCGTTCCGGGGAGGGAGCATAAGTACGAGCAGTACTTC. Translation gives CASRPVPGREHKYEQYF.

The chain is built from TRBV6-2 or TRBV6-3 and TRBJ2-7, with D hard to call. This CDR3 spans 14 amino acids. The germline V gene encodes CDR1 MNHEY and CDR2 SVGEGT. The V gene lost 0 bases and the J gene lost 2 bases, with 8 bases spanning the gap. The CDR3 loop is CASSYSPLAYEQYF. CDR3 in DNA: TGTGCCAGCAGTTACTCACCCCTAGCCTACGAGCAGTACTTC.

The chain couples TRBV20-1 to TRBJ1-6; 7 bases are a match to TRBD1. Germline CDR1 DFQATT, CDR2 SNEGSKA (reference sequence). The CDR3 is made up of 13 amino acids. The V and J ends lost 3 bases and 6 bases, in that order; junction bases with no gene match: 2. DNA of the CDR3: TGCAGTGCTAGCCGACAGGGTAATTCACCCCTCCACTTT. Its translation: CSASRQGNSPLHF.

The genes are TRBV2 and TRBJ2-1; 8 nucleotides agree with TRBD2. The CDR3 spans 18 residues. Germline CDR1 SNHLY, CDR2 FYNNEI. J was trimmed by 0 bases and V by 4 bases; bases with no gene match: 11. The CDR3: CASSGGAGASSSYNEQFF. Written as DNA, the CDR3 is TGTGCCAGCAGTGGGGGAGCGGGAGCCTCAAGCTCCTACAATGAGCAGTTCTTC.

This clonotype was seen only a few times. In nucleotides, the CDR3 is TGTGCCAGCTCACCGAGCGAGGGGGCAGAGACCCAGTACTTC. Its translation is CASSPSEGAETQYF. The chain combines TRBV18 with TRBJ2-5, with TRBD1 matching 7 bases. Germline V gene lookup returns CDR1 KGHSH and CDR2 LQKENI. With 3 bases clipped from V and 4 bases from J, the junction kept 5 bases outside the gene matches. The CDR3 consists of 14 residues.

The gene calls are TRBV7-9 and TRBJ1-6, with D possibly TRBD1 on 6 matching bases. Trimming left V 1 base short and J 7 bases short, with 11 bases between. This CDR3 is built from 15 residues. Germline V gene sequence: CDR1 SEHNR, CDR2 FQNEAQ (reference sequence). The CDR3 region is CASSLDWGANSPLHF. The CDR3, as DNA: TGTGCCAGCAGCTTAGACTGGGGGGCAAATTCACCCCTCCACTTT. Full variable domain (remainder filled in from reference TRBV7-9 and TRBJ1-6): DTGVSQNPRHKITKRGQNVTFRCDPISEHNRLYWYRQTLGQGPEFLTYFQNEAQLEKSRLLSDRFSAERPKGSFSTLEIQRTEQGDSAMYLCASSLDWGANSPLHFGNGTRLTVT.

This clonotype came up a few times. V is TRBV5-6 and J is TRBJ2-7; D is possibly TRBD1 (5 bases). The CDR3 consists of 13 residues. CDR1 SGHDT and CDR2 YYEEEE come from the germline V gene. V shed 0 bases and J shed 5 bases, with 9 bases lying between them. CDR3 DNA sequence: TGTGCCAGCAGCTTGGGACAGAGAAACGAGCAGTACTTC. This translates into CASSLGQRNEQYF.

In nucleotides, the CDR3 is TGCAGTGCTAGATCGTCTAGCGGGAGTTACAATGAGCAGTTCTTC. Its translation: CSARSSSGSYNEQFF. This chain uses TRBV20-1 with TRBJ2-1, with 10 positions matching TRBD2. The V and J ends lost 2 bases and 4 bases, in that order; junction bases with no gene match: 5. The germline gives CDR1 DFQATT, CDR2 SNEGSKA (reference sequence). The CDR3 is 15 amino acids.

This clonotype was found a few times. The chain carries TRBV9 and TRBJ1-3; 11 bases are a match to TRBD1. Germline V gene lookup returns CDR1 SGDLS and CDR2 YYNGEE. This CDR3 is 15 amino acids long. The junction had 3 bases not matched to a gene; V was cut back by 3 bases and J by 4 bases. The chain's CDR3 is CASSGTGGSGNTIYF. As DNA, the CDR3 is TGTGCCAGCAGCGGGACAGGGGGCTCGGGAAACACCATATATTTT.

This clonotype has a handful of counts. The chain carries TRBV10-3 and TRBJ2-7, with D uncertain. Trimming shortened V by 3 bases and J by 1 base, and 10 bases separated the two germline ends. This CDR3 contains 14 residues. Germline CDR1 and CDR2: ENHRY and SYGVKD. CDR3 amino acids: CAISDGSGSYEQYF. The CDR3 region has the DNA TGTGCCATCAGTGATGGGTCCGGGTCCTACGAGCAGTACTTC.

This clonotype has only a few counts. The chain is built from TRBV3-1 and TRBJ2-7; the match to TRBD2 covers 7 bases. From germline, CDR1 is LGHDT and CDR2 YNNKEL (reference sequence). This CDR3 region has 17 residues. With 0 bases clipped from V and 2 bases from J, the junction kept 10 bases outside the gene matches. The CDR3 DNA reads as TGTGCCAGCAGCCAAGATAAGGGAAGGACTAGTACCTACGAGCAGTACTTC. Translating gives CASSQDKGRTSTYEQYF.

The CDR3 nucleotides read TGTGCCAGCAGCGGTCGTGTTCGGGTAGCGGGAGACGAGCAGTACTTC. Translating gives CASSGRVRVAGDEQYF. The rearrangement links TRBV9 to TRBJ2-7, with 9 bases lining up with TRBD2. The CDR3 loop spans 16 amino acids. Unmatched junction bases numbered 12, after V lost 3 bases and J lost 5 bases. Germline V gene sequence: CDR1 SGDLS, CDR2 YYNGEE.

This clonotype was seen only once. The CDR3 bases are TGCGCCAGCAGGCTGGGACAGGGGACAGATACGCAGTATTTT. Amino acids: CASRLGQGTDTQYF. The V gene is TRBV5-1, the J gene TRBJ2-3; 10 bases map to TRBD1. Germline values: CDR1 SGHRS, CDR2 YFSETQ. The V segment lost 5 bases and the J segment 3 bases; nucleotides outside the gene matches: 3. There are 14 residues in the CDR3.